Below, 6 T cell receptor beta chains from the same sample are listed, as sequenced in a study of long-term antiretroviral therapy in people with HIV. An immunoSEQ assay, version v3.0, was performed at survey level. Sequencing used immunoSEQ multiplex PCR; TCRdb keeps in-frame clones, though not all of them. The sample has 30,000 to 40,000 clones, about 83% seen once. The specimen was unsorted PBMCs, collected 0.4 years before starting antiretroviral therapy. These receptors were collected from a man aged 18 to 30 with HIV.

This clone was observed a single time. The CDR3 sequence: CASRPGTTYTDTQYF. The CDR3 DNA is TGTGCCAGCAGACCCGGGACCACGTACACAGATACGCAGTATTTT. The rearrangement links TRBV7-2 to TRBJ2-3; D is perhaps TRBD1 or TRBD2 (5 bases each). The CDR3 has 15 amino acids. The germline V and J ends were trimmed by 6 bases and 2 bases, with 15 bases remaining between them. Germline V gene sequence: CDR1 SGHTA, CDR2 FQGNSA.

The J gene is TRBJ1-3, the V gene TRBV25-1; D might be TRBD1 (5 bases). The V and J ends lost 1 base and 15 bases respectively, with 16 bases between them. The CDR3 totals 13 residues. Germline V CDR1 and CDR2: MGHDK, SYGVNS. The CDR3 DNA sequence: TGTGCCAGCAGTGAATCCCCGTATTCGAGGGGATATTTT. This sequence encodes CASSESPYSRGYF.

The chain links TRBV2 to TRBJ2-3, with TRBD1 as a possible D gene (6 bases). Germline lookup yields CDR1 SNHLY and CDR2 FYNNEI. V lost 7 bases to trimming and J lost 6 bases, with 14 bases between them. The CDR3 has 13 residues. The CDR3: CASKSQGRDTQYF. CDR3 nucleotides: TGTGCCAGCAAATCCCAGGGGCGCGATACGCAGTATTTT.

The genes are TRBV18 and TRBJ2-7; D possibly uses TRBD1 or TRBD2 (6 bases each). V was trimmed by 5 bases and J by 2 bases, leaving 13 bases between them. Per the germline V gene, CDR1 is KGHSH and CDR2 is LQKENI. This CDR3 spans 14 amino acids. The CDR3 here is CASSGGGIAYEQYF. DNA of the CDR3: TGTGCCAGCTCAGGGGGCGGGATCGCCTACGAGCAGTACTTC.

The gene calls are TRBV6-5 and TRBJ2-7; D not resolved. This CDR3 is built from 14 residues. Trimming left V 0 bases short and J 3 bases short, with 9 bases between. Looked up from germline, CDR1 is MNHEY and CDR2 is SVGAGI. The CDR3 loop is CASSYSEKLYEQYF. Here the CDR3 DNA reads TGTGCCAGCAGTTACTCGGAAAAGCTCTACGAGCAGTACTTC.

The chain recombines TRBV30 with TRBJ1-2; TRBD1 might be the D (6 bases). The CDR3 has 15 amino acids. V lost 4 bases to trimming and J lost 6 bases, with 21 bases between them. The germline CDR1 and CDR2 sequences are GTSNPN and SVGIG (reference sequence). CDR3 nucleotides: TGTGCCTGGAATAGGGGGAACTCTATATCTAATGGCTACACCTTC. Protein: CAWNRGNSISNGYTF.